Below, 21 T cell receptor beta chains from the same sample are listed, as sequenced in a study of identical twins. MiXCR, applied by TCRdb to the 5' RACE reads, yields one record per CDR3 protein. The top ten clones hold around 1.5% of a sample with nearly 900,000 distinct CDR3 sequences, 12% of them seen once. These data also formed part of another study, on yellow fever vaccine responses in identical twins.

The specimen sequenced was PBMCs. The receptors stem from a woman aged 18-29 years in good health.

This clonotype was seen a few times. The rearrangement joins TRBV5-1 to TRBJ2-5, with D perhaps matching TRBD1 (7 bases). CDR3 length: 16 amino acids. Trimming stripped 4 bases from V and 7 bases from J, with 23 bases between. Germline loops: CDR1 SGHRS, CDR2 YFSETQ. CDR3 loop: CASSLNRQGGLGTQYF. The CDR3 DNA reads as TGCGCCAGCAGCCTAAATCGACAGGGAGGTTTGGGGACCCAGTACTTC. Full variable domain (missing parts from reference TRBV5-1 and TRBJ2-5): KAGVTQTPRYLIKTRGQQVTLSCSPISGHRSVSWYQQTPGQGLQFLFEYFSETQRNKGNFPGRFSGRQFSNSRSEMNVSTLELGDSALYLCASSLNRQGGLGTQYFGPGTRLLVL.

This clonotype was counted only a few times. The chain carries TRBV5-1 and TRBJ2-2, with 9 bases fitting TRBD2. In germline, CDR1 is SGHRS, CDR2 YFSETQ. V lost 5 bases, J lost 2 bases, and 16 bases stayed unmatched. CDR3 length equals 19 residues. This chain's CDR3 is CASSLGFRTSAVNTGELFF. The CDR3, as DNA: TGCGCCAGCAGTCTGGGGTTTAGGACTAGCGCGGTAAACACCGGGGAGCTGTTTTTT.

The chain has TRBV13 and TRBJ2-1; possibly TRBD1 for D (7 bases). The CDR3 loop spans 15 amino acids. V lost 4 bases to trimming and J lost 3 bases, with 13 bases between them. Germline values: CDR1 PRHDT, CDR2 FYEKMQ (reference sequence). The CDR3 loop is CASSSRQGGYNEQFF. CDR3 coding DNA: TGTGCCAGCAGCTCTCGACAGGGAGGCTACAATGAGCAGTTCTTC.

This clonotype has only a few counts. The CDR3 protein is CASSPPGGRTDTQYF. Written as DNA, the CDR3 is TGCGCCAGCAGCCCCCCCGGCGGGCGCACAGATACGCAGTATTTT. The genes are TRBV4-1 and TRBJ2-3, with a possible D match to TRBD2 (5 bases). Germline V gene sequence: CDR1 MGHRA, CDR2 YSYEKL. The CDR3 runs 15 residues. Trimming cost V 4 bases and J 1 base, with 12 bases left between them.

This clonotype came up a few times. The genes are TRBV14 and TRBJ1-2; TRBD1 matches 9 bases. Looked up from germline, CDR1 is SGHDN and CDR2 is FVKESK. There are 15 residues in the CDR3. V trimming: 1 base; J trimming: 7 bases; junction bases outside the gene matches: 7. The CDR3 loop is CASSQAGTGSFGYTF. The CDR3 coding sequence is TGTGCCAGCAGCCAAGCTGGGACAGGGTCATTTGGCTACACCTTC.

The chain employs TRBV4-1 and TRBJ2-1; 8 positions match TRBD1. The CDR3 has 16 amino acids. Looked up from germline, CDR1 is MGHRA and CDR2 is YSYEKL. V trimming: 4 bases; J trimming: 7 bases; junction bases outside the gene matches: 12. The CDR3 reads CASSLFSSGGRNEQFF. The CDR3 coding sequence is TGCGCCAGCAGCCTTTTTTCGTCAGGGGGCCGGAATGAGCAGTTCTTC.

The chain joins TRBV6-1 to TRBJ1-1; no definite D call. Germline assignment: CDR1 MNHNS and CDR2 SASEGT. The length of the CDR3 is 13 residues. The V gene lost 7 bases and the J gene lost 4 bases, with 13 bases spanning the gap. The CDR3 reads CASTAAKSTEAFF. CDR3 in DNA: TGTGCCAGCACGGCAGCGAAGAGCACTGAAGCTTTCTTT.

The chain recombines TRBV3-1 with TRBJ1-4; TRBD1 agrees at 10 bases. CDR1 is LGHDT and CDR2 is YNNKEL in the germline V gene (reference sequence). V was clipped by 4 bases and J by 4 bases; unmatched bases: 9. This CDR3 comprises 17 residues. CDR3 loop: CASSLLGQGGGNEKLFF. For the CDR3, the DNA is TGTGCCAGCAGCCTTCTCGGACAGGGGGGCGGTAATGAAAAACTGTTTTTT.

Ten or more counts support this clonotype. This chain connects TRBV5-1 to TRBJ2-1, with D possibly being TRBD1 (6 bases). Germline V gene lookup returns CDR1 SGHRS and CDR2 YFSETQ. The V and J ends lost 4 bases and 3 bases respectively, with 14 bases between them. The CDR3 contains 15 residues. CDR3 bases: TGCGCCAGCAGCGGGGACAACAACATCTACAATGAGCAGTTCTTC. It codes for CASSGDNNIYNEQFF.

The V gene is TRBV5-1, the J gene TRBJ1-1, with D perhaps matching TRBD1 (5 bases). Between the trimmed V and J ends, which lost 7 bases and 5 bases, there was a span of 18 bases. Germline V CDR1 and CDR2: SGHRS, YFSETQ. This CDR3 has 14 amino acids. The DNA for the CDR3 is TGCGCCAGCCGGAAAACCGGGGGGAGGACTGAAGCTTTCTTT. It specifies CASRKTGGRTEAFF.

This clonotype was counted between two and nine times. The chain links TRBV28 to TRBJ2-1, with 7 bases lining up with TRBD2. Trimming took 6 bases from V and 0 from J; bases not matched to a gene: 8. This CDR3 has 16 residues. Germline CDR1 MDHEN, CDR2 SYDVKM. CDR3: CASSNLADSSYNEQFF. CDR3 DNA sequence: TGTGCCAGCAGCAACCTAGCGGATAGCTCCTACAATGAGCAGTTCTTC.

This sequence joins TRBV20-1 and TRBJ2-1, with TRBD2 identical over 15 bases. V shed 8 bases, J shed 2 bases, and the junction held 13 bases outside the gene matches. The CDR3 is made up of 18 amino acids. Germline V gene sequence: CDR1 DFQATT, CDR2 SNEGSKA (reference sequence). In nucleotides, the CDR3 is TGCAGTCTAAATACACTGGGACTAGCGGGAGGTACCTACAATGAGCAGTTCTTC. It specifies CSLNTLGLAGGTYNEQFF.

This clonotype was counted ten times or more. The chain is built from TRBV9 and TRBJ2-1, with D tentatively TRBD1 (6 bases). The CDR3 runs to 15 residues. V was cut by 0 bases and J by 0 bases, with 7 bases left in between. The V gene's germline CDR1 is SGDLS and CDR2 YYNGEE. Here the CDR3 DNA reads TGTGCCAGCAGCGTAGTACAGGGCTCCTACAATGAGCAGTTCTTC. Translation gives CASSVVQGSYNEQFF.

The sample holds many counts of this clonotype. The V and J genes are TRBV12-3 or TRBV12-4 and TRBJ1-5, with D tentatively TRBD1 (5 bases). The V end was cut by 1 base, the J end by 2 bases, with 6 bases between. CDR3 size: 14 residues. The CDR3 region is CASSLGGGNQPQHF. The CDR3 nucleotides read TGTGCCAGCAGTTTAGGGGGGGGCAATCAGCCCCAGCATTTT.

This clonotype was detected a few times. J is TRBJ2-1 and V is TRBV5-1, with 9 bases identical to TRBD2. The germline gives CDR1 SGHRS, CDR2 YFSETQ. With V trimmed by 1 base and J by 4 bases, 6 bases remained unmatched. CDR3 length equals 16 residues. The CDR3 nucleotides read TGCGCCAGCAGCTTGTATACTAGCGGGTTATACAATGAGCAGTTCTTC. Residues: CASSLYTSGLYNEQFF. The full variable domain, with the rest looked up from reference TRBV5-1 and TRBJ2-1, is KAGVTQTPRYLIKTRGQQVTLSCSPISGHRSVSWYQQTPGQGLQFLFEYFSETQRNKGNFPGRFSGRQFSNSRSEMNVSTLELGDSALYLCASSLYTSGLYNEQFFGPGTRLTVL.

The chain is built from TRBV2 and TRBJ2-7; TRBD2 aligns across 10 bases. Germline loops: CDR1 SNHLY, CDR2 FYNNEI. This CDR3 contains 15 residues. The V and J ends lost 3 bases and 4 bases, in that order; junction bases with no gene match: 6. This CDR3 is CASSDSLAGVYEQYF. CDR3 bases: TGTGCCAGCAGTGATAGTCTAGCGGGAGTTTACGAGCAGTACTTC.

The genes are TRBV2 and TRBJ1-1; D is perhaps TRBD1 (5 bases). The V end lost 6 bases, the J end lost 9 bases, and 17 bases lay between the germline ends. The CDR3 spans 13 residues. Germline V lookup: CDR1 SNHLY, CDR2 FYNNEI. DNA for the CDR3: TGTGCCAGCAGGGGGGATGACCGGGGACAAGCTTTCTTT. This gives the protein CASRGDDRGQAFF.

The gene calls are TRBV12-3 or TRBV12-4 and TRBJ1-5; D ambiguous. The V end was cut by 5 bases, the J end by 0 bases, with 11 bases between. The CDR3 sequence is 15 residues long. The CDR3 here is CASSPGWDSNQPQHF. The DNA for the CDR3 is TGTGCCAGCAGTCCGGGGTGGGATAGCAATCAGCCCCAGCATTTT.

This clonotype was picked up a small number of times. The chain is built from TRBV19 and TRBJ2-3, with D unclear. Germline loops: CDR1 LNHDA, CDR2 SQIVND (reference sequence). The V end was cut by 3 bases, the J end by 4 bases, with 8 bases between. CDR3 length: 13 amino acids. In DNA form, the CDR3 reads TGTGCCAGTAGTATCCCGTCCCCAGATACGCAGTATTTT. Translated, it gives CASSIPSPDTQYF.

There are a few counts of this clonotype. This chain uses TRBV5-1 with TRBJ1-5, with D possibly TRBD1 on 5 matching bases. V was trimmed by 1 base and J by 7 bases, leaving 15 bases between them. The CDR3 is 15 amino acids. CDR1 and CDR2 from the germline V gene are SGHRS and YFSETQ. The CDR3 region is CASSLLGGSSQPQHF. For the CDR3, the DNA is TGCGCCAGCAGCTTGCTGGGGGGATCGTCGCAGCCCCAGCATTTT.

The rearrangement joins TRBV7-9 to TRBJ1-5; 9 positions match TRBD1. CDR3 length: 15 residues. The germline V gene encodes CDR1 SEHNR and CDR2 FQNEAQ (reference sequence). Trimming removed 5 bases from V and 5 bases from J; junction bases left unmatched: 7. The CDR3, as DNA: TGTGCCAGCAGCCCGCCGGGGGACAGGGATCAGCCCCAGCATTTT. It encodes CASSPPGDRDQPQHF.